The rows below give T cell receptor beta chains drawn from one sample of a study of shared clonotypes between healthy human individuals. Sequencing used immunoSEQ multiplex PCR; TCRdb keeps in-frame clones, though not all of them. The sample lists 2.3 million or so clones, more than 85% occurring once. The material sequenced was naive CD4+ T cells from PBMCs. These receptors were collected from a man younger than 35 in good health. Some clones in this sample may be carry-over from other donors' samples. CDR3s include the opening cysteine and the closing phenylalanine or tryptophan.

v_call,j_call,cdr3_aa
TRBV4-1,TRBJ1-3,CASSPQGRHIYF
TRBV5-1,TRBJ2-7,CASSLASSGRGNEQYF
TRBV5-1,TRBJ2-1,CASAPTGLSSYNEQFF
TRBV5-8,TRBJ2-5,CASSLGIRQETQYF
TRBV6-1,TRBJ2-3,CASSEAMASGTDTQYF
TRBV27,TRBJ1-2,CASSLKGADGYTF
TRBV29-1,TRBJ2-2,CSVGMLRGLKIGELFF
TRBV7-9,TRBJ2-5,CASSLSRQVGTHETQYF
TRBV28,TRBJ1-2,CASSLSGYGYTF
TRBV30,TRBJ2-1,CAWSVQGLEQFF
TRBV30,TRBJ1-1,CAWSASQGITEAFF
TRBV18,TRBJ1-1,CASSPYGTGGLANTEAFF
TRBV18,TRBJ2-1,CASSPGQTNEQFF
TRBV28,TRBJ1-5,CASNTGTGVGGQPQHF
TRBV30,TRBJ1-2,CAWIGTLSNYGYTF
TRBV6-5,TRBJ1-2,CASRRGGQITYGYTF
TRBV5-4,TRBJ2-2,CASSAEPRAGELFF
TRBV5-1,TRBJ2-3,CASSLVPGVSDTQYF
TRBV27,TRBJ1-1,CASSLWIPETGVSGTEAFF
TRBV30,TRBJ2-7,CARSSGPYEQYF
TRBV7-2,TRBJ2-1,CASSFPAGGSSYNEQFF
TRBV7-3,TRBJ2-5,CASSLWLEETQYF
TRBV2,TRBJ1-1,CASTRKLAGGTEAFF
TRBV27,TRBJ2-1,CASSRGRGSEQFF
TRBV6-6,TRBJ2-5,CASSYSDRGTKTQYF
TRBV7-2,TRBJ1-2,CASSPRRDAPYTF
TRBV5-5,TRBJ1-5,CASSKGTGLNQPQHF
TRBV30,TRBJ2-7,CAWNQGTAEQYF
TRBV5-1,TRBJ2-2,CASSRDTTGSTGELFF
TRBV28,TRBJ2-3,CASMRPSTDTQYF
TRBV7-9,TRBJ2-5,CASSSSAVTAYQETQYF
TRBV7-3,TRBJ2-5,CASSFFGVRETQYF
TRBV5-4,TRBJ2-1,CASSLSGENKQFF
TRBV28,TRBJ2-1,CASSSGLNNEQFF